This TCR beta chain originates from a study of blood T cell repertoires in COVID-19. Background on the study: The United States, Italy and Spain were the sources of the acute and convalescent COVID-19 samples.

CDR3 length: 15 amino acids. V shed 6 bases and J shed 0 bases, with 14 bases lying between them. Germline lookup yields CDR1 SGHDN and CDR2 FVKESK. The table came from immunoSEQ multiplex PCR; TCRdb's copy has only in-frame clones and leaves some out. The data hold about 200,000 clones, with roughly 90% observed a single time. The recovered donors of Cohort 3 showed two negative PCRs, clearance, or symptom resolution. The chain has TRBV14 and TRBJ2-5, with D perhaps matching TRBD1 (5 bases). This clonotype originated in a woman aged 25 to 39 who had recovered from COVID-19. Material: PBMCs or T cells enriched from blood (not recorded which). CDR3 nucleotide sequence: TGTGCCAGCAGTTTGGACAAGGGGTACCAAGAGACCCAGTACTTC. Amino acids: CASSLDKGYQETQYF.